This T cell receptor beta chain was sequenced for a study of blood T cell repertoires in COVID-19 (dated by TCRdb to 2020 to 2022). Study-level background: Samples covering the acute and convalescent phases of COVID-19 were provided by collaborators in the United States, Italy and Spain. The dataset comprised deeply sampled blood TCRbeta repertoires from subjects exposed to, actively infected with, or recovered from COVID-19. The repertoires were released in a freely available public database meant as a resource for research on the immune response to SARS-CoV-2. Samples came from the ongoing ImmuneRACE study (first 160 participants) plus 1,254 subjects from 6 global collaborators. The prospective study material was composed of cDNA or gDNA derived from T cells, B-cell-depleted T cells, or PBMCs. Where available, HLA class I and class II types were obtained from metadata supplied by the sample provider rather than from assay-based typing. A de-identified subject ID, COVID-19 status, age in years and sex were almost always included in the sample metadata. Overall study outcomes, separate from this receptor: Clinical and demographic metadata were provided uncurated, with the amount varying by source and participant.

Details on this clone: Its recognized antigen is unknown. No much larger clone is present one base from it, and per-base qualities are unavailable.

The immunoSEQ Assay, a bias-controlled multiplex PCR, was used to amplify TCRbeta CDR3 regions from genomic DNA. In the paper's pipeline: The number of nucleated cells in each sample was estimated by amplification of reference gene primers within the assay. To quantify the absolute abundance of each unique TCRbeta CDR3 rearrangement, sequence reads were collapsed and filtered. For each sample, productive Simpson clonality was calculated by taking the square root of Simpson's diversity index across productive rearrangements. TCRdb obtained this table from immuneACCESS and retained in-frame rearrangements with V and J assigned. These tables miss some clones; where compared with another copy, unresolved V genes account for less than half of the shortfall, and the remainder is unexplained. That table furnishes V, J and clone size, whereas the DNA furnished D and trimming. The sample profile shows around 270,000 clones; around 89% of them were found once. 0.7% to 0.9% of the sample goes to the ten largest clones.

The CDR3 covers 14 residues, taking in both the cysteine and the phenylalanine. The read is trimmed to its CDR3 DNA, 42 bases read in frame from base 1. Trimming leaves V shorter by 5 bases and J shorter by 0 bases, with the junction holding 4 bases beyond the gene matches. Based on the germline V gene (reference sequence), the CDR1 and CDR2 sequences are SEHNR and FQNEAQ. Each collaborating institution followed its own protocols to collect whole blood in K2EDTA tubes. For TCRbeta analysis, collaborator samples were shipped as frozen whole blood, as isolated PBMCs, or as DNA extracted from either sample type.

The origin of this receptor is a man aged 25-45 years with acute or convalescent COVID-19. The sequencing sample was made of peripheral blood. Here the chain combines TRBV7-9 and TRBJ2-7; 7 of the junction bases match TRBD1. The DNA reads TGTGCCAGCAGCATTACAGGGGTCTCCTACGAGCAGTACTTC. This codes for CASSITGVSYEQYF. Beyond the CDR3, the reference TRBV7-9 and TRBJ2-7 genes provide the residues; the full variable domain reads: DTGVSQNPRHKITKRGQNVTFRCDPISEHNRLYWYRQTLGQGPEFLTYFQNEAQLEKSRLLSDRFSAERPKGSFSTLEIQRTEQGDSAMYLCASSITGVSYEQYFGPGTRLTVT.